The text below deals with one TCR beta chain. This sample was included in a study of blood T cell repertoires in COVID-19. Study-wide background: Collection of acute and convalescent COVID-19 samples took place in the United States, Italy and Spain. PBMCs, B-cell-depleted T cells, or T cells provided the cDNA or gDNA that made up the material.

CDR1 is MNHEY, CDR2 SMNVEV, per germline (reference sequence). V was cut by 6 bases and J by 5 bases, with 13 bases left in between. The CDR3 extends over 13 amino acids. Measured with immunoSEQ multiplex PCR; TCRdb has only the in-frame clones, and not every one. The data contain around 250,000 clones, about 91% of them singletons. The age range of participants was about 18 to 90 years, with residence in 20 to 25 US areas. Allocation to cohorts depended on clinical history reported by the participants. This TCR was sampled from a human donor in a cohort exposed to, infected with or recovered from COVID-19 (not recorded which). The donor label of this sample is uncertain. The gene calls are TRBV27 and TRBJ1-1, with no clear D. Material: PBMCs or T cells enriched from blood (not recorded which). CDR3 residues: CASSLSARTEAFF. The CDR3 DNA reads as TGTGCCAGCAGCCTATCGGCTAGAACTGAAGCTTTCTTT.